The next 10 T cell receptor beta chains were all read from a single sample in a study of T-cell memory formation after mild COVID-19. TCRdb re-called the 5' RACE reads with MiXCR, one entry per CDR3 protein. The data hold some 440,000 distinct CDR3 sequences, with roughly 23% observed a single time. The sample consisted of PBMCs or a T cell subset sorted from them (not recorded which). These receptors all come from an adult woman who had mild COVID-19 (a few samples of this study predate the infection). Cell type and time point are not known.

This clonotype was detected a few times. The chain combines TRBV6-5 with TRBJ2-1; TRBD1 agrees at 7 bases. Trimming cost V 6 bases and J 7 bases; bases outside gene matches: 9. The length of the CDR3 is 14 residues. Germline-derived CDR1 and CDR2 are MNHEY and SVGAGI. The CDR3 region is CASSEDRILNEQFF. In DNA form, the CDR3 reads TGTGCCAGCAGCGAGGACAGGATCTTAAATGAGCAGTTCTTC.

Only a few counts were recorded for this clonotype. CDR3 in amino acids: CASSEALRDSQETQYF. The DNA of the CDR3 is TGTGCCAGCAGTGAAGCGCTTAGGGACTCACAAGAGACCCAGTACTTC. The rearrangement links TRBV2 to TRBJ2-5, with a weak D call TRBD2 (6 bases). The germline gives CDR1 SNHLY, CDR2 FYNNEI. The CDR3 is 16 residues long. Trimming cost V 0 bases and J 2 bases, with 13 bases left between them.

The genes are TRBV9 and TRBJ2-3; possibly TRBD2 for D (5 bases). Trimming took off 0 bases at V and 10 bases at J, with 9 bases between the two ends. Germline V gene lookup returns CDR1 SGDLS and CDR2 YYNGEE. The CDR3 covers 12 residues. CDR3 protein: CASSVGGSSQYF. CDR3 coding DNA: TGTGCCAGCAGCGTAGGAGGGAGCTCGCAGTATTTT. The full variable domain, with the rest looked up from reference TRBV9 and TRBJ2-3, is DSGVTQTPKHLITATGQRVTLRCSPRSGDLSVYWYQQSLDQGLQFLIQYYNGEERAKGNILERFSAQQFPDLHSELNLSSLELGDSALYFCASSVGGSSQYFGPGTRLTVL.

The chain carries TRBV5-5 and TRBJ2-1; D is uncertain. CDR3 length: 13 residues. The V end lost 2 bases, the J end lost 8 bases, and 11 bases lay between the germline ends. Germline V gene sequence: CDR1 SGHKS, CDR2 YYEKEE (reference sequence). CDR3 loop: CASSLVAADEQFF. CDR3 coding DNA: TGTGCCAGCAGCTTAGTGGCCGCCGATGAGCAGTTCTTC.

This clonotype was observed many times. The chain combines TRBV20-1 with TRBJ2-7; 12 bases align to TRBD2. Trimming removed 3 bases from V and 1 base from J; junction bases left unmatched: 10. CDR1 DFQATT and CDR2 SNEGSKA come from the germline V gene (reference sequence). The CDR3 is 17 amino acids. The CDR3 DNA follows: TGCAGTGCTAGCGGTCTGACTAGCGGGAGTCTTTCCTACGAGCAGTACTTC. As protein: CSASGLTSGSLSYEQYF.

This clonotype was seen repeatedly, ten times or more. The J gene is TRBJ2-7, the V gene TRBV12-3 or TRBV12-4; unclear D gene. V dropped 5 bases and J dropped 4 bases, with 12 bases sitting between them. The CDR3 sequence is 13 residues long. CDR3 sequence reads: CASSLWSAYEQYF. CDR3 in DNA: TGTGCCAGCAGTCTGTGGAGCGCTTACGAGCAGTACTTC.

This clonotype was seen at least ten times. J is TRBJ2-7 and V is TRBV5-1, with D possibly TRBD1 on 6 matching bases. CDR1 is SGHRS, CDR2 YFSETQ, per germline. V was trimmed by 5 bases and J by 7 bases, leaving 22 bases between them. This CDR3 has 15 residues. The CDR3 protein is CASRDRDKATMEQYF. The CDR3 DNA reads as TGCGCCAGCAGGGACCGGGACAAAGCCACCATGGAGCAGTACTTC.

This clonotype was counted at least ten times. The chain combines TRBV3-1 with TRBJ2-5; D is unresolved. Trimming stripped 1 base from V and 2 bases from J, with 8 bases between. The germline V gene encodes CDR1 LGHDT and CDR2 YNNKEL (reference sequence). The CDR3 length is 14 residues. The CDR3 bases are TGTGCCAGCAGCCAAGGAAACTTACAAGAGACCCAGTACTTC. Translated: CASSQGNLQETQYF.

The CDR3 protein is CASSQGSGGTGVFF. The CDR3 region has the DNA TGTGCCAGCAGCCAAGGTAGTGGAGGGACAGGGGTTTTCTTC. The V call is TRBV3-1, the J call TRBJ2-1; 10 nucleotides match TRBD1. The germline V gene has CDR1 LGHDT and CDR2 YNNKEL (reference sequence). This CDR3 is built from 14 residues. The V gene end was trimmed by 1 base and the J gene end by 16 bases; junction bases not matched to a gene: 10.

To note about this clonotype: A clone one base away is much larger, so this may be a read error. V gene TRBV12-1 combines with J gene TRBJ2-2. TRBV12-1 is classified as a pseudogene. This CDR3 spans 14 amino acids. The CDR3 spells CASSFAGNTGELFF. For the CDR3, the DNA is TGTGCCAGCAGCTTTGCAGGGAACACCGGGGAGCTGTTTTTT.